The 2 T cell receptor beta chains below come from one sample, sequenced in a study of T cell responses to AZD1222 COVID-19 vaccine. The table came from immunoSEQ multiplex PCR; TCRdb's copy has only in-frame clones and leaves some out. The repertoire holds more than 150,000 clones, 90% seen once, with around 5.8% in the top ten. Source: peripheral blood, taken on day 0 of AZD1222 vaccination. The source of these receptors is an adult in good health.

The chain uses TRBV18 and TRBJ2-7, with 9 bases fitting TRBD1. Losses at the gene ends were 2 bases for V and 5 bases for J; bases not matched to a gene: 7. Germline values: CDR1 KGHSH, CDR2 LQKENI. The CDR3 runs to 15 residues. The CDR3 region has the DNA TGTGCCAGCTCACCAAGGGACAGGGTGGGCCACGAGCAGTACTTC. Translated, it gives CASSPRDRVGHEQYF.

This rearrangement joins TRBV19 to TRBJ2-7; D assignment may be TRBD1 or TRBD2 (5 bases each). The CDR3 consists of 13 residues. V shed 6 bases and J shed 1 base, with 10 bases lying between them. Germline CDR1 reads LNHDA; CDR2 reads SQIVND (reference sequence). CDR3 sequence reads: CASSRDGSYEQYF. The CDR3 nucleotides read TGTGCCAGTAGCCGGGACGGTTCCTACGAGCAGTACTTC.